This record concerns one TCR beta chain sequence. The target antigen is unknown. The method was immunoSEQ multiplex PCR; TCRdb's version includes in-frame clones alone and lacks a portion of them. The sample holds roughly 120,000 clones, around 92% seen once. The CDR3 contains 15 residues. V was clipped by 7 bases and J by 1 base, with 11 bases between them. Germline-derived CDR1 and CDR2 are MNHEY and SMNVEV (reference sequence). The data derive from a study of T cell responses to AZD1222 COVID-19 vaccine. Whole-study findings and limits: Breadth and depth of Spike-specific TCRs rose after two AZD1222 doses.

Sample: peripheral blood, taken on day 0 of AZD1222 vaccination. The V and J genes are TRBV27 and TRBJ2-6, with D maybe TRBD1 (5 bases). The sequence was collected from an adult in good health. In DNA form, the CDR3 reads TGTGCCAGCACCCCAAGGGGATCTGGGGCCAACGTCCTGACTTTC. Residues: CASTPRGSGANVLTF.